These 19 T cell receptor beta chains were sequenced from one sample in a study of shared clonotypes between healthy human individuals. Naive CD8 cells lacked CD45RO, underwent positive selection for CCR7 and left out terminally differentiated effector memory CD45RA+ cells. TCRdb's table, derived via immunoSEQ multiplex PCR, lists solely in-frame clones and lacks some. The sample contains about 2 million clones, 85% to 95% of which appear only once. What was sequenced was naive CD8+ T cells sorted from blood. The receptors stem from a man aged 18 to 30 in good health.

The chain employs TRBV11-2 and TRBJ2-5, with 8 positions matching TRBD2. The CDR3 loop spans 15 amino acids. V lost 8 bases and J lost 3; bases outside the gene matches: 11. Germline CDR1 SGHAT, CDR2 FQNNGV. CDR3 sequence reads: CASSRTSWVEETQYF. CDR3 coding DNA: TGTGCCAGCTCCCGGACTAGCTGGGTCGAAGAGACCCAGTACTTC.

This clone occurred once. The chain has TRBV2 and TRBJ1-2; TRBD1 is a possible D gene (6 bases). V lost 0 bases to trimming and J lost 3 bases, with 8 bases between them. This CDR3 spans 14 amino acids. Germline lookup yields CDR1 SNHLY and CDR2 FYNNEI. DNA for the CDR3: TGTGCCAGCAGTGAAGCCCAGGGGTACTATGGCTACACCTTC. Its translation is CASSEAQGYYGYTF.

V is TRBV11-2 and J is TRBJ2-7; 8 positions match TRBD2. The ends lost 7 bases at V and 7 bases at J; junction bases unmatched: 9. The CDR3 sequence is 13 residues long. Germline lookup yields CDR1 SGHAT and CDR2 FQNNGV. The CDR3 is CASTLGGVGEQYF. CDR3 nucleotide sequence: TGTGCCAGCACCCTCGGGGGGGTGGGAGAGCAGTACTTC.

On this clone itself: An end of the junction does not agree with germline; a read error may underlie this. V is TRBV30 and J is TRBJ2-3; 11 bases are a match to TRBD2. This CDR3 region has 18 residues. Germline V gene lookup returns CDR1 GTSNPN and CDR2 SVGIG (reference sequence). The CDR3 nucleotides are TGTGCCTGGAGCCCCCCGACTAGCGGGGTTACCTACACAGATGCGCAGTATTTT. Translating gives CAWSPPTSGVTYTDAQYF.

This clone showed up just a few times. The chain uses TRBV30 and TRBJ1-1; perhaps TRBD1 as D (5 bases). V was shortened by 7 bases and J by 4 bases, with 16 bases between the two germline ends. Germline lookup yields CDR1 GTSNPN and CDR2 SVGIG (reference sequence). The CDR3 contains 13 residues. The CDR3 sequence is CASTGDSSTEAFF. The CDR3 DNA follows: TGTGCCTCCACAGGCGACAGCTCCACTGAAGCTTTCTTT.

The chain has TRBV27 and TRBJ1-5, with TRBD1 matching 12 bases. V lost 5 bases, J lost 1 base, and 9 bases stayed unmatched. Germline loops: CDR1 MNHEY, CDR2 SMNVEV (reference sequence). The CDR3 runs 18 residues. In DNA form, the CDR3 reads TGTGCCAGCAGTCCCGCGGGACAGGGGGCTGGAAGCAATCAGCCCCAGCATTTT. This codes for CASSPAGQGAGSNQPQHF.

The rearrangement uses TRBV4-3 and TRBJ2-5; D may be TRBD2 (5 bases). This CDR3 has 15 residues. Germline values: CDR1 LGHNA, CDR2 YSLEER. The V gene lost 1 base and the J gene lost 5 bases, with 14 bases spanning the gap. CDR3 protein: CASSQVTDPGETQYF. The DNA for the CDR3 is TGCGCCAGCAGCCAAGTTACCGACCCGGGGGAGACCCAGTACTTC.

As concerns this clone: The junction departs from the called germline gene at one end, perhaps through a read error. This sequence joins TRBV7-7 and TRBJ2-1, with 7 bases lining up with TRBD1. Germline CDR1 reads SSHAT; CDR2 reads FNYEAQ (reference sequence). CDR3 size: 17 residues. In nucleotides, the CDR3 is TGTGCTAGCAGCTCCCGACAGGGACCAAGCTCCTACAATGAGCAGTTCTTC. Its protein is CASSSRQGPSSYNEQFF.

The chain couples TRBV7-9 to TRBJ2-2; D may be TRBD1 (5 bases). CDR3 length: 16 amino acids. Germline CDR1 is SEHNR and CDR2 is FQNEAQ (reference sequence). V shed 5 bases and J shed 0 bases, with 13 bases lying between them. The CDR3 here is CASSTSIGANTGELFF. The CDR3 coding sequence is TGTGCCAGCAGCACCAGCATAGGGGCGAACACCGGGGAGCTGTTTTTT.

CDR3 sequence: CASSASLAGARLYEQYF. In nucleotides, the CDR3 is TGTGCCAGCAGCGCCTCACTAGCGGGAGCCCGCCTTTACGAGCAGTACTTC. The chain carries TRBV7-9 and TRBJ2-7; 11 nucleotides align to TRBD2. The CDR3 is 17 residues long. Looked up from germline, CDR1 is SEHNR and CDR2 is FQNEAQ (reference sequence). V shed 5 bases, J shed 4 bases, and the junction held 13 bases outside the gene matches.

The rearrangement uses TRBV4-3 and TRBJ2-2; TRBD2 aligns across 8 bases. Germline V CDR1 and CDR2: LGHNA, YSLEER. CDR3 size: 20 residues. V lost 0 bases to trimming and J lost 0 bases; unmatched junction nucleotides: 12. The CDR3 nucleotides are TGCGCCAGCAGCCAAGACACTAGCGGAAAACCCGGAGCGAACACCGGGGAGCTGTTTTTT. It translates to CASSQDTSGKPGANTGELFF.

The chain links TRBV5-6 to TRBJ1-2; D might be TRBD1 (5 bases). The CDR3 is made up of 13 amino acids. The germline V and J ends were trimmed by 6 bases and 4 bases, with 13 bases remaining between them. The V gene's germline CDR1 is SGHDT and CDR2 YYEEEE. The DNA for the CDR3 is TGTGCCAGCACCTTCCTAGACAGCTATGGCTACACCTTC. Translation gives CASTFLDSYGYTF.

A single count supports this clone. This rearrangement joins TRBV18 to TRBJ2-7; either TRBD1 or TRBD2 may supply D (5 bases each). This CDR3 comprises 17 residues. The germline gives CDR1 KGHSH, CDR2 LQKENI. The ends were cut back, 2 bases at V and 5 bases at J, with 22 bases in the middle. CDR3 sequence (DNA): TGTGCCAGCTCACCAACCTTGAAGGGACCAGACGAGGACGAGCAGTACTTC. Its translation: CASSPTLKGPDEDEQYF.

Comment on this clone: Within the sample, other DNA sequences also encode this same CDR3. This rearrangement joins TRBV9 to TRBJ1-4, with a tentative D call TRBD1 (6 bases). Germline CDR1 is SGDLS and CDR2 is YYNGEE. Trimming took off 0 bases at V and 5 bases at J, with 8 bases between the two ends. CDR3 length equals 14 residues. The CDR3 DNA is TGTGCCAGCAGCGTAGCGGGGGGCAATGAAAAACTGTTTTTT. This codes for CASSVAGGNEKLFF.

This rearrangement joins TRBV25-1 to TRBJ2-3; maybe TRBD1 (5 bases). The V gene's germline CDR1 is MGHDK and CDR2 SYGVNS. V lost 6 bases and J 0 bases, leaving 10 bases between the germline ends. The CDR3 sequence is 14 residues long. The CDR3 reads CASSAGHSTDTQYF. In DNA, the CDR3 is TGTGCCAGCAGCGCCGGACACAGCACAGATACGCAGTATTTT.

The J gene is TRBJ2-3, the V gene TRBV14, with 11 bases fitting TRBD2. The germline gives CDR1 SGHDN, CDR2 FVKESK. V shed 4 bases, J shed 3 bases, and the junction held 12 bases outside the gene matches. The CDR3 extends over 18 amino acids. Here the CDR3 reads CASSRLYLTSGGTDTQYF. The CDR3 DNA follows: TGTGCCAGCAGCCGACTATACCTAACTAGCGGGGGAACAGATACGCAGTATTTT.

The rearrangement links TRBV7-9 to TRBJ2-7, with TRBD1 as a possible D gene (6 bases). V was pared by 4 bases and J by 2 bases, with 27 bases between. From germline, CDR1 is SEHNR and CDR2 FQNEAQ (reference sequence). The CDR3 is 19 residues long. The CDR3 DNA is TGTGCCAGCAGCTCGACGGTTACCTTGGACAGCACGAGGCCCTACGAGCAGTACTTC. This gives the protein CASSSTVTLDSTRPYEQYF.

This chain connects TRBV7-2 to TRBJ2-7; 8 bases are a match to TRBD2. Losses at the gene ends were 1 base for V and 4 bases for J; bases not matched to a gene: 9. This CDR3 has 16 amino acids. CDR1 is SGHTA, CDR2 FQGNSA, per germline. DNA of the CDR3: TGTGCCAGCAGCTTAGTGGCGGGAGGTAACCCTTACGAGCAGTACTTC. Protein sequence: CASSLVAGGNPYEQYF.

The chain recombines TRBV11-2 with TRBJ1-4; 10 bases match TRBD1. The V and J ends lost 7 bases and 6 bases, in that order; junction bases with no gene match: 8. The CDR3 spans 15 residues. Germline CDR1 and CDR2: SGHAT and FQNNGV. CDR3 bases: TGTGCCAGCACCACTAGCGGACAGGGGGATGAAAAACTGTTTTTT. Translating it yields CASTTSGQGDEKLFF.